This T cell receptor beta chain was sequenced in a study of identical twins. Findings and limits, study-wide: In drawing conclusions, the study used cross-sectional statistical analysis and did not follow the same donors. Surplus twin overlap in beta out-of-frame sequences was less pronounced.

Addition of a universal primer site occurred through template switching, and cDNA carried unique molecular identifiers. MiXCR, run by TCRdb on the 5' RACE reads, gives a single entry per CDR3 protein. This table holds about 460,000 distinct CDR3 sequences, approximately 14% found once. V was clipped by 5 bases and J by 9 bases, with 14 bases between them. This CDR3 region has 13 residues. Only a few counts were recorded for this clonotype. Antigen unknown. This sample also appeared in a second study, on yellow fever vaccine responses in identical twins.

This sequence was found in a woman in her late teens or twenties in good health. Sequenced sample: CD4+ T cells sorted from blood. The chain has TRBV12-3 or TRBV12-4 and TRBJ2-1; D might be TRBD1 or TRBD2, each matching 5 bases. In nucleotides, the CDR3 is TGTGCCAGCAGTGGGACCTACGGCGGTGAGCAGTTCTTC. Residues: CASSGTYGGEQFF.